The 20 T cell receptor beta chains below all came from one sample that was sequenced in a study of shared clonotypes between healthy human individuals. Clones were read by immunoSEQ multiplex PCR, and TCRdb kept only the in-frame ones, dropping some. Of 2 million to 2.5 million clones detected, 85% to 95% appear once; the ten largest clones hold more than 0.1%. Input material: naive CD4+ T cells sorted from blood. Subset here: CD45RA+ positively selected. The receptors shown here come from a man aged 18 to 35 in good health.

This chain connects TRBV6-1 to TRBJ1-2; D unresolved. The germline CDR1 and CDR2 sequences are MNHNS and SASEGT. Deletions cut 6 bases from V and 4 bases from J, with 9 bases between. The CDR3 is 12 amino acids. The DNA of the CDR3 is TGTGCCAGCAGAGGAGCCGGCTATGGCTACACCTTC. It specifies CASRGAGYGYTF.

The rearrangement uses TRBV27 and TRBJ1-4; the D is unclear. The CDR3 consists of 15 residues. Trimming left V 5 bases short and J 0 bases short, with 10 bases between. The germline gives CDR1 MNHEY, CDR2 SMNVEV (reference sequence). The CDR3 reads CASSPDVATNEKLFF. The CDR3 bases are TGTGCCAGCAGTCCGGACGTGGCAACTAATGAAAAACTGTTTTTT.

This chain links TRBV7-8 with TRBJ2-7; D remains ambiguous. CDR3 length equals 13 residues. Looked up from germline, CDR1 is SGHVS and CDR2 is FQNEAQ. V was clipped by 5 bases and J by 5 bases, with 13 bases between them. In DNA form, the CDR3 reads TGTGCCAGCAGCATACAACTTTGGGACGAGCAGTACTTC. This gives the protein CASSIQLWDEQYF.

The CDR3 nucleotides read TGTGCCAGCAGCTTGGACCCGACAGGGGGTGACACCATATATTTT. Its protein product is CASSLDPTGGDTIYF. The genes are TRBV5-4 and TRBJ1-3; 9 bases match TRBD1. The CDR3 spans 15 residues. Unmatched junction bases numbered 6, after V lost 0 bases and J lost 8 bases. CDR1 is SGHNT and CDR2 is YYREEE in the germline V gene (reference sequence).

This clone was detected once. The same CDR3 also results from other DNA sequences found in this sample. The chain couples TRBV6-5 to TRBJ2-5; 9 bases map to TRBD2. The CDR3 is 14 residues long. Trimming took 4 bases from V and 4 from J; bases not matched to a gene: 4. Germline values: CDR1 MNHEY, CDR2 SVGAGI. The DNA for the CDR3 is TGTGCCAGCAGTTCGAGCGGGGGGAGAGAGACCCAGTACTTC. Its translation: CASSSSGGRETQYF.

The CDR3 loop reads CASSSRGQGVYEQYF. The DNA of the CDR3 is TGTGCCAGCAGCTCGCGGGGACAGGGGGTCTACGAGCAGTACTTC. The chain combines TRBV11-2 with TRBJ2-7, with 11 bases that match TRBD1. J was trimmed by 3 bases and V by 4 bases; bases with no gene match: 5. CDR1 SGHAT and CDR2 FQNNGV come from the germline V gene. This CDR3 is 15 amino acids long.

The chain is built from TRBV7-3 and TRBJ2-3; possible D gene TRBD1, 7 bases. This CDR3 region has 16 residues. Looked up from germline, CDR1 is SGHTA and CDR2 is FQGTGA. V gave up 5 bases and J gave up 1 base, with 16 bases separating them. The CDR3 nucleotides read TGTGCCAGCAGCCTCTCAGGGGGGAAAGGCACAGATACGCAGTATTTT. Translated, it gives CASSLSGGKGTDTQYF.

The table lists this clone with a count of one. At the DNA level, this CDR3 is encoded by other sequences in the same sample as well. The V and J genes are TRBV5-1 and TRBJ1-1, with D uncertain. Germline V gene lookup returns CDR1 SGHRS and CDR2 YFSETQ. Trimming removed 2 bases from V and 0 bases from J, with 8 bases in between. The CDR3 covers 14 residues. The CDR3 coding sequence is TGCGCCAGCAGCTTATCCGGCATGAACACTGAAGCTTTCTTT. Amino acids: CASSLSGMNTEAFF.

The rearrangement links TRBV6-7 to TRBJ2-7, with D perhaps matching TRBD1 or TRBD2 (6 bases each). TRBV6-7 is identified as an open reading frame with a role that is uncertain. V was shortened by 4 bases and J by 4 bases, with 14 bases between the two germline ends. The CDR3 covers 14 residues. The CDR3 DNA reads as TGTGCCAGCAGTTCCGGGGGCCATTGGTACGAGCAGTACTTC. This encodes CASSSGGHWYEQYF.

The genes are TRBV11-3 and TRBJ2-7; maybe TRBD2 (5 bases). Germline values: CDR1 SGHNT, CDR2 YENEEA. The germline V and J ends were trimmed by 4 bases and 7 bases, with 11 bases remaining between them. The CDR3 contains 12 residues. As DNA, the CDR3 is TGTGCCAGCAGCTCCGACCGCGGGGAGCAGTACTTC. Translating it yields CASSSDRGEQYF.

The genes are TRBV18 and TRBJ2-4; D call uncertain. The V end was cut by 0 bases, the J end by 0 bases, with 9 bases between. Germline lookup yields CDR1 KGHSH and CDR2 LQKENI. This CDR3 region has 16 residues. This CDR3 reads CASSPPSALAKNIQYF. The CDR3 DNA reads as TGTGCCAGCTCACCACCGTCGGCACTAGCCAAAAACATTCAGTACTTC.

The chain recombines TRBV29-1 with TRBJ2-1, with D perhaps matching TRBD1 or TRBD2 (5 bases each). The CDR3 consists of 13 residues. The germline V gene encodes CDR1 SQVTM and CDR2 ANQGSEA. Trimming removed 0 bases from V and 9 bases from J, with 12 bases in between. CDR3 coding DNA: TGCAGCGTTGAAGAGGCTGGGGGTAGTGAGCAGTTCTTC. Encoded protein: CSVEEAGGSEQFF.

The chain has TRBV10-2 and TRBJ2-7, with 7 bases lining up with TRBD2. The J segment lost 2 bases and the V segment lost 0 bases, leaving 13 bases of the junction unmatched. This CDR3 is 18 amino acids long. Germline values: CDR1 WSHSY, CDR2 SAAADI. CDR3 sequence reads: CASSESPGVQREAYEQYF. As DNA, the CDR3 is TGCGCCAGCAGTGAGTCCCCGGGCGTTCAGCGGGAAGCCTACGAGCAGTACTTC.

The chain recombines TRBV10-3 with TRBJ1-1, with a tentative D call TRBD1 (6 bases). Germline CDR1 reads ENHRY; CDR2 reads SYGVKD. Between the trimmed V and J ends, which lost 11 bases and 7 bases, there was a span of 14 bases. The CDR3 spans 11 residues. The CDR3 protein is CASRGIGEAFF. The CDR3 DNA reads as TGTGCCTCAAGGGGGATAGGTGAAGCTTTCTTT.

A single count supports this clone. The V gene is TRBV10-3, the J gene TRBJ2-1, with a tentative D call TRBD2 (6 bases). The germline gives CDR1 ENHRY, CDR2 SYGVKD. The CDR3 sequence is 12 residues long. V dropped 0 bases and J dropped 10 bases, with 7 bases sitting between them. The CDR3 sequence: CAISESGLEQFF. For the CDR3, the DNA is TGTGCCATCAGTGAGTCTGGACTAGAGCAGTTCTTC.

The chain links TRBV30 to TRBJ1-1, with 7 bases that match TRBD1. The germline V gene has CDR1 GTSNPN and CDR2 SVGIG (reference sequence). The CDR3 has 14 amino acids. The J segment lost 5 bases and the V segment lost 0 bases, leaving 6 bases of the junction unmatched. The chain's CDR3 is CAWSVKTGRTEAFF. The CDR3 DNA follows: TGTGCCTGGAGTGTTAAGACAGGGCGGACTGAAGCTTTCTTT.

This clone was picked up one time. V is TRBV7-9 and J is TRBJ2-3; 7 bases line up with TRBD1. Germline assignment: CDR1 SEHNR and CDR2 FQNEAQ (reference sequence). The CDR3 has 14 amino acids. The trim removed 6 bases at V and 9 bases at J, leaving 12 bases unmatched. CDR3 nucleotides: TGTGCCAGCAGTCATCTCCTTGACAGGGAAACGCAGTATTTT. Its protein product is CASSHLLDRETQYF.

This clone was recorded only once. This sample includes further DNA sequences coding for the same CDR3. The J gene is TRBJ2-3, the V gene TRBV2; 7 bases align to TRBD1. The CDR3 covers 13 residues. V lost 4 bases and J lost 4; bases outside the gene matches: 2. Looked up from germline, CDR1 is SNHLY and CDR2 is FYNNEI. CDR3: CASSGQGADTQYF. The CDR3 bases are TGTGCCAGCAGTGGGCAGGGGGCAGATACGCAGTATTTT.

The rearrangement uses TRBV29-1 and TRBJ2-7; D may be TRBD1 (5 bases). V lost 3 bases and J lost 6, with 12 bases in between. CDR1 and CDR2 (germline): SQVTM, ANQGSEA. This CDR3 is built from 12 residues. The CDR3 is CSVEILGREQYF. CDR3 coding DNA: TGCAGCGTTGAGATTTTGGGGCGCGAGCAGTACTTC.

V usage is TRBV5-1 and J usage is TRBJ2-2, with no clear D. Germline-derived CDR1 and CDR2 are SGHRS and YFSETQ. CDR3 length: 13 residues. V lost 2 bases, J lost 6 bases, and 8 bases lay in between. CDR3 sequence reads: CASSFHLAGELFF. The DNA of the CDR3 is TGCGCCAGCAGCTTTCATTTGGCCGGGGAGCTGTTTTTT.